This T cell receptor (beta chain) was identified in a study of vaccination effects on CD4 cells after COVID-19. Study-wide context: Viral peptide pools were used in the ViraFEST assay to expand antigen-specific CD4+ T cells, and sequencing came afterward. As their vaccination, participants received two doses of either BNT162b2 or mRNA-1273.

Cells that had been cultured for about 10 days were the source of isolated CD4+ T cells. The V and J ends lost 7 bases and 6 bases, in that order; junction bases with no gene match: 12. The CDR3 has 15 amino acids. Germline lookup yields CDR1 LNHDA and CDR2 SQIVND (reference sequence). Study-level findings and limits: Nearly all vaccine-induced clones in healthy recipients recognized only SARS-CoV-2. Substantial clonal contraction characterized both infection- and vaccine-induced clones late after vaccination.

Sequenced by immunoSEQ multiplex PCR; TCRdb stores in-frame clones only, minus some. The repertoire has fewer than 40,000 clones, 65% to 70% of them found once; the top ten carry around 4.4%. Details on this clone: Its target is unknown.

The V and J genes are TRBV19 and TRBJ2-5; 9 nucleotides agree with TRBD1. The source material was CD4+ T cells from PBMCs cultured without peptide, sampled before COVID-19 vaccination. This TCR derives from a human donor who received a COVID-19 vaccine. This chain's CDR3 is CASNMGTGRVKTQYF. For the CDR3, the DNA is TGTGCCAGTAATATGGGGACAGGGAGGGTAAAGACCCAGTACTTC.